The 25 T cell receptor beta chains reported below all come from one sample, sequenced in a study of T-cell reconstitution after alpha-beta-depleted transplantation in children (dated by TCRdb to between 2015 and 2016). This specimen's treatment or condition label, interpreted: allogeneic hematopoietic cell transplantation with graft depleted of TCRalphabeta T cells and CD19 B cells. Library preparation was by PCR. This sample was sequenced with an Illumina HiSeq 2500. TCR libraries were prepared with molecular barcoding, using unique molecular identifiers to normalize TCRbeta repertoire quantification. TCRdb's own reprocessing of the public reads used fastp at Q25 and MiXCR and kept productive beta chains. When rows share a CDR3 protein, they turn into one entry using the most common DNA and genes. The sample table contains under 750,000 distinct CDR3 sequences; only one count was recorded for 23% of them. The leading ten clones occupy roughly an eighth of the sample.

The sample consisted of PBMCs, mostly from graft donor cells, taken 360 days after TCRalphabeta/CD19-depleted stem cell transplant. The receptors were sampled from a boy in the first two years of life who had a stem cell transplant for acute myeloid leukemia, so the T cells may come from the graft donor.

The sample holds one count of this clonotype. The chain combines TRBV7-2 with TRBJ2-5; 8 bases are a match to TRBD2. Germline trimming cut 5 bases from V and 3 bases from J; bases unmatched to any gene: 11. CDR1 SGHTA and CDR2 FQGNSA come from the germline V gene. The CDR3 totals 16 residues. Here the CDR3 reads CASSRPRGLEEETQYF. CDR3 nucleotide sequence: TGTGCCAGCAGCCGCCCTCGGGGACTAGAGGAAGAGACCCAGTACTTC.

This sequence joins TRBV20-1 and TRBJ1-3, with TRBD1 as a possible D gene (5 bases). The germline V and J ends were trimmed by 5 bases and 1 base, with 21 bases remaining between them. Germline values: CDR1 DFQATT, CDR2 SNEGSKA (reference sequence). This CDR3 contains 17 residues. The CDR3 nucleotides are TGCAGTGCTGCGGGCTCGGGGACGCCACCTTCTGGAAACACCATATATTTT. Its protein is CSAAGSGTPPSGNTIYF.

The chain employs TRBV12-3 or TRBV12-4 and TRBJ2-6; D may be TRBD1 or TRBD2 (5 bases each). The CDR3 loop spans 18 amino acids. Trimming removed 6 bases from V and 0 bases from J, with 18 bases in between. The CDR3 sequence is CASSPRDGRSSGANVLTF. The CDR3 DNA reads TGTGCCAGCAGCCCAAGGGACGGAAGAAGCTCTGGGGCCAACGTCCTGACTTTC.

In this sample, this clonotype turned up a few times. The CDR3 coding sequence is TGTGCCAGCCAGGACAGCCGCTGGGATACGCAGTATTTT. Translation: CASQDSRWDTQYF. This chain joins TRBV6-6 and TRBJ2-3; the D gene is possibly TRBD1 (6 bases). The CDR3 contains 13 residues. The germline gives CDR1 MNHNY, CDR2 SVGAGI (reference sequence). Trimming took off 8 bases at V and 6 bases at J, with 15 bases between the two ends.

The genes are TRBV4-3 and TRBJ2-7; the D gene is possibly TRBD2 (5 bases). The CDR3 covers 13 residues. The V gene's germline CDR1 is LGHNA and CDR2 YSLEER. V lost 0 bases, J lost 3 bases, and 6 bases lay in between. The CDR3 spells CASSQEAGYEQYF. CDR3 DNA sequence: TGCGCCAGCAGCCAAGAGGCGGGCTACGAGCAGTACTTC.

The V and J genes are TRBV7-9 and TRBJ2-7; 7 nucleotides match TRBD1. The CDR3 sequence is 14 residues long. The germline V gene encodes CDR1 SEHNR and CDR2 FQNEAQ (reference sequence). Trimming cost V 3 bases and J 7 bases; bases outside gene matches: 9. CDR3 DNA sequence: TGTGCCAGCAGCTTGGGCCCACAGGGGCTAGAGCAGTACGTC. Translating gives CASSLGPQGLEQYV.

This clonotype occurred many times. V gene TRBV5-5 combines with J gene TRBJ2-7; D is unclear. Germline CDR1 and CDR2: SGHKS and YYEKEE (reference sequence). V shed 4 bases and J shed 9 bases, with 14 bases lying between them. The CDR3 sequence is 12 residues long. CDR3 sequence reads: CASSILLKGQYV. For the CDR3, the DNA is TGTGCCAGCAGCATCCTCTTGAAGGGGCAGTACGTC.

This clonotype has a handful of counts. V is TRBV12-3 or TRBV12-4 and J is TRBJ2-5; D is possibly TRBD2 (6 bases). Trimming stripped 6 bases from V and 4 bases from J, with 21 bases between. The CDR3 length is 16 residues. The CDR3 bases are TGTGCCAGCAGCCCCGTCCCTAGCGTTTGGGGAGAGACCCAGTACTTC. It translates to CASSPVPSVWGETQYF.

Here the CDR3 DNA reads TGTGCCAGCAGCTCCCCGGGACAGGGGGAAAAAAATGAGCAGTTCTTC. Protein product: CASSSPGQGEKNEQFF. V gene TRBV9 combines with J gene TRBJ2-1, with 11 bases aligning to TRBD1. The germline V gene has CDR1 SGDLS and CDR2 YYNGEE. V gave up 4 bases and J gave up 7 bases; unmatched junction bases: 10. The CDR3 has 16 amino acids.

Only a few counts were recorded for this clonotype. The chain has TRBV12-3 or TRBV12-4 and TRBJ2-5; TRBD1 is a possible D gene (6 bases). The length of the CDR3 is 16 residues. Trimming removed 1 base at V and 3 bases at J, with 15 bases between. CDR3 nucleotide sequence: TGTGCCAGCAGTTTAGGGGCAGGGGTAAAGGAAGAGACCCAGTACTTC. It is translated as CASSLGAGVKEETQYF.

This clonotype was observed a handful of times. The chain links TRBV6-2 or TRBV6-3 to TRBJ2-1; TRBD1 matches at 10 bases. Looked up from germline, CDR1 is MNHEY and CDR2 is SVGEGT. V trimming: 6 bases; J trimming: 7 bases; junction bases outside the gene matches: 9. CDR3 length: 15 amino acids. For the CDR3, the DNA is TGTGCCAGCAGCCCCGAGGGACAGGGGCTGAATGAGCAGTTCTTC. Amino acids: CASSPEGQGLNEQFF.

V is TRBV3-1 and J is TRBJ2-1; TRBD2 agrees at 13 bases. J was trimmed by 7 bases and V by 11 bases; bases with no gene match: 5. This CDR3 has 13 amino acids. Germline lookup yields CDR1 LGHDT and CDR2 YNNKEL (reference sequence). The CDR3 coding sequence is TGTGCCGCAGGACTAGCGGGGGAAAATGAGCAGTTCTTC. This gives the protein CAAGLAGENEQFF.

This clonotype was seen more than once but under ten times. V is TRBV20-1 and J is TRBJ2-1; 9 bases map to TRBD1. The CDR3 extends over 15 amino acids. V trimming: 4 bases; J trimming: 5 bases; junction bases outside the gene matches: 9. In germline, CDR1 is DFQATT, CDR2 SNEGSKA (reference sequence). The CDR3 DNA sequence: TGCAGTGCTATCACCTCCGGGACAGGGCACAATGAGCAGTTCTTC. It translates to CSAITSGTGHNEQFF.

This clonotype came up a few times. V gene TRBV20-1 combines with J gene TRBJ1-5; no firm D call. The V end was cut by 0 bases, the J end by 4 bases, with 10 bases between. The CDR3 loop spans 14 amino acids. Germline V gene sequence: CDR1 DFQATT, CDR2 SNEGSKA (reference sequence). The CDR3 is CSARDLALNQPQHF. Here the CDR3 DNA reads TGCAGTGCTAGAGATCTGGCCTTAAATCAGCCCCAGCATTTT.

The sample holds many counts of this clonotype. Sequence at one end of the junction differs from germline and may be a read error. This CDR3 is CASSYWGPRSGNTIYF. The CDR3, as DNA: TGTGCCAGCAGCTACTGGGGACCGCGCTCTGGAAACACCATATATTTT. The chain is built from TRBV6-5 and TRBJ1-3; D might be TRBD1 (5 bases). The CDR3 totals 16 residues. Germline CDR1 MNHEY, CDR2 SVGAGI.

CDR3 sequence (DNA): TGTGCCATCAGTGAGTCGGAGCGGGGGACTACACAAGAGACCCAGTACTTC. Protein: CAISESERGTTQETQYF. This sequence joins TRBV10-3 and TRBJ2-5; 8 bases agree with TRBD2. The CDR3 contains 17 residues. Germline loops: CDR1 ENHRY, CDR2 SYGVKD. V shed 0 bases and J 2 bases; nucleotides not matched to a gene: 8.

This sequence joins TRBV7-6 and TRBJ2-3; 7 bases map to TRBD1. Trimming removed 0 bases from V and 2 bases from J; junction bases left unmatched: 8. CDR1 and CDR2 from the germline V gene are SGHVS and FNYEAQ. This CDR3 spans 17 amino acids. CDR3 DNA sequence: TGTGCCAGCAGCTTAGCGCGAAACAGGGGTGTCACAGATACGCAGTATTTT. Protein sequence: CASSLARNRGVTDTQYF.

In this sample, this clonotype turned up a few times. V is TRBV30 and J is TRBJ2-6, with D tentatively TRBD1 (6 bases). In germline, CDR1 is GTSNPN, CDR2 SVGIG (reference sequence). The ends were cut back, 1 base at V and 0 bases at J, with 16 bases in the middle. The CDR3 runs 18 residues. The CDR3 bases are TGTGCCTGGAGTGGGGGGCAATCTACCCGCTCTGGGGCCAACGTCCTGACTTTC. It is translated as CAWSGGQSTRSGANVLTF.

There are many counts of this clonotype. The chain uses TRBV20-1 and TRBJ2-1, with 8 bases matching TRBD2. V lost 4 bases and J lost 2; bases outside the gene matches: 7. CDR3 length: 15 residues. Germline CDR1 DFQATT, CDR2 SNEGSKA (reference sequence). In DNA, the CDR3 is TGCAGTGCTACCCGGCTAGCGGGCACCTACAATGAGCAGTTCTTC. Protein sequence: CSATRLAGTYNEQFF.

V gene TRBV28 combines with J gene TRBJ2-6; no reliable D call. CDR1 and CDR2 (germline): MDHEN, SYDVKM. This CDR3 has 16 residues. The ends were cut back, 5 bases at V and 2 bases at J, with 13 bases in the middle. The CDR3 region is CASSPPGPTGANVLTF. CDR3 bases: TGTGCCAGCAGTCCCCCCGGTCCGACTGGGGCCAACGTCCTGACTTTC.

The J gene is TRBJ2-1, the V gene TRBV5-1, with D perhaps TRBD2 (6 bases). The CDR3 has 15 residues. Trimming took 4 bases from V and 3 from J, leaving 14 bases between them. CDR1 SGHRS and CDR2 YFSETQ come from the germline V gene. Here the CDR3 DNA reads TGCGCCAGCAGCCCCTCATGGAGGGGCTACAATGAGCAGTTCTTC. It codes for CASSPSWRGYNEQFF.

This clonotype was seen ten or more times. The chain couples TRBV20-1 to TRBJ1-6, with D maybe TRBD1 (5 bases). CDR3 length: 15 residues. Trimming left V 3 bases short and J 1 base short, with 10 bases between. Germline V gene lookup returns CDR1 DFQATT and CDR2 SNEGSKA (reference sequence). CDR3 sequence reads: CSARSGGSYNSPLHF. CDR3 in DNA: TGCAGTGCTAGGTCGGGGGGGTCCTATAATTCACCCCTCCACTTT.

The chain uses TRBV20-1 and TRBJ1-1, with a weak D call TRBD1 (5 bases). The CDR3 loop spans 15 amino acids. CDR1 DFQATT and CDR2 SNEGSKA come from the germline V gene (reference sequence). Trimming took 5 bases from V and 1 from J, leaving 17 bases between them. CDR3 amino acids: CSAPKAGLQNTEAFF. CDR3 in DNA: TGCAGTGCTCCCAAGGCGGGACTCCAGAACACTGAAGCTTTCTTT.

In this sample, this clonotype turned up a few times. The chain employs TRBV20-1 and TRBJ1-1; 7 positions agree with TRBD1. From germline, CDR1 is DFQATT and CDR2 SNEGSKA (reference sequence). This CDR3 has 15 amino acids. After removal of 4 bases from V and 1 base from J, the junction contained 9 bases not matched to a gene. CDR3: CSANLDGQANTEAFF. CDR3 DNA: TGCAGTGCTAACCTGGACGGACAGGCGAACACTGAAGCTTTCTTT.

This clonotype was counted many times. The rearrangement links TRBV20-1 to TRBJ2-1; D may be TRBD1 or TRBD2 (7 bases each). The CDR3 is made up of 13 amino acids. CDR1 DFQATT and CDR2 SNEGSKA come from the germline V gene (reference sequence). V shed 4 bases and J shed 7 bases, with 14 bases lying between them. CDR3 amino acids: CSAKRDSLNEQFF. CDR3 nucleotides: TGCAGTGCTAAGCGGGACAGTCTTAATGAGCAGTTCTTC.